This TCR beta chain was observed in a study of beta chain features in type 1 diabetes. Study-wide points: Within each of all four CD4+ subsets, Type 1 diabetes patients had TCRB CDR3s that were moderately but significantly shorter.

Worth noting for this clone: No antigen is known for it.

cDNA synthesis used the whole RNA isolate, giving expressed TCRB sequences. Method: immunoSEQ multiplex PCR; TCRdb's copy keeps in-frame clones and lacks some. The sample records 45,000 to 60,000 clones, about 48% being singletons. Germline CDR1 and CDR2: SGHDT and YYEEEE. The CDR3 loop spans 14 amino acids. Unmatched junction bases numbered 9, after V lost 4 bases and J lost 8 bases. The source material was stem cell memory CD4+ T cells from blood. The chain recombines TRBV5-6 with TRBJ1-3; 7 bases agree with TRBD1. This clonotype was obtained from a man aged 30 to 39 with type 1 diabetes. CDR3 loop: CASSQPTGTDTIYF. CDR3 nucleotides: TGTGCCAGCAGCCAGCCGACAGGGACCGACACCATATATTTT.